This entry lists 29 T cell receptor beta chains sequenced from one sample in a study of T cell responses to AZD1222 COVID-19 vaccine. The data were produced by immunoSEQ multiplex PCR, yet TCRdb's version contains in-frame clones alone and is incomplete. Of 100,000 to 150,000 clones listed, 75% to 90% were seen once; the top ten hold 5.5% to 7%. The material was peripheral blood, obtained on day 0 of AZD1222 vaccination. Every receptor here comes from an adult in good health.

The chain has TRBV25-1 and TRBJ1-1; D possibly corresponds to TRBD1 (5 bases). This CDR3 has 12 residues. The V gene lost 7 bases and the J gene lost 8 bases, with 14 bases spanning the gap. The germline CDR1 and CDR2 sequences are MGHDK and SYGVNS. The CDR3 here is CASTSMGDEAFF. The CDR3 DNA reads TGTGCCAGCACTAGTATGGGGGACGAAGCTTTCTTT.

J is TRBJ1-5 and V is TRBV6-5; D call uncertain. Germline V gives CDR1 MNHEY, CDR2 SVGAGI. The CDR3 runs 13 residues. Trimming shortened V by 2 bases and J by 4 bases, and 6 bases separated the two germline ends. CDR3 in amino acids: CASSYGSNQPQHF. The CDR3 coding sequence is TGTGCCAGCAGTTACGGGTCAAATCAGCCCCAGCATTTT.

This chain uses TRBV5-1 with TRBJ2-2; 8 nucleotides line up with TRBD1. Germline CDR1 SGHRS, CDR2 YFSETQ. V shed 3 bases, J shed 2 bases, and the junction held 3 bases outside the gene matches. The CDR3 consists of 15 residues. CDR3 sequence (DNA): TGCGCCAGCAGCTCAGACAGGGGAAACACCGGGGAGCTGTTTTTT. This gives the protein CASSSDRGNTGELFF.

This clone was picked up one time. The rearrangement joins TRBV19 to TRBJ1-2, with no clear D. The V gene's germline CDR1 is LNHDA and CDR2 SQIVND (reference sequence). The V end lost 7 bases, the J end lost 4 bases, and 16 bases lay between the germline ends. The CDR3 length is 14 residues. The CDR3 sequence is CASTPDPGGYGYTF. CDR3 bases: TGTGCCAGTACCCCGGACCCTGGAGGCTATGGCTACACCTTC.

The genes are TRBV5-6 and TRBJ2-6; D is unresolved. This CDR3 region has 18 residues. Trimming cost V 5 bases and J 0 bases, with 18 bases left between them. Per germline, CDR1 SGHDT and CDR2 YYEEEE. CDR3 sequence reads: CASRPRRRIASGANVLTF. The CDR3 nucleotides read TGTGCCAGCAGACCCCGAAGGAGAATCGCCTCTGGGGCCAACGTCCTGACTTTC.

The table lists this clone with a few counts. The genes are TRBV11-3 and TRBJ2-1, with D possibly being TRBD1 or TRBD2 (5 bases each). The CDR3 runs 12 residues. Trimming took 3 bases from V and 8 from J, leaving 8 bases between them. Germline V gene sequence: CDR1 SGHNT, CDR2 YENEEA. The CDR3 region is CASSLGRDEQFF. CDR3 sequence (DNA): TGTGCCAGCAGCTTGGGGCGGGATGAGCAGTTCTTC.

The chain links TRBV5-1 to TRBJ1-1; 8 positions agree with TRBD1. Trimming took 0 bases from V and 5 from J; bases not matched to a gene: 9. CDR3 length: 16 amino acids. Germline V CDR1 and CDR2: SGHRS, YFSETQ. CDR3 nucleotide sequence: TGCGCCAGCAGCTTGGGTGACAGGGGACAGATTACTGAAGCTTTCTTT. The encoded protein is CASSLGDRGQITEAFF. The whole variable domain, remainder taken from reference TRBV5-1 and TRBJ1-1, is KAGVTQTPRYLIKTRGQQVTLSCSPISGHRSVSWYQQTPGQGLQFLFEYFSETQRNKGNFPGRFSGRQFSNSRSEMNVSTLELGDSALYLCASSLGDRGQITEAFFGQGTRLTVV.

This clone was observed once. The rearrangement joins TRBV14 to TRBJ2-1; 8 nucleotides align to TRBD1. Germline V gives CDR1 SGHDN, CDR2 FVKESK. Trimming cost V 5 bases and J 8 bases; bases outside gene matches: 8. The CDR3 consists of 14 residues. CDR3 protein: CASSFGQGGYEQFF. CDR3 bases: TGTGCCAGCAGCTTTGGACAGGGAGGCTATGAGCAGTTCTTC. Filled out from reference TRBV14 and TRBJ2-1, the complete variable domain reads EAGVTQFPSHSVIEKGQTVTLRCDPISGHDNLYWYRRVMGKEIKFLLHFVKESKQDESGMPNNRFLAERTGGTYSTLKVQPAELEDSGVYFCASSFGQGGYEQFFGPGTRLTVL.

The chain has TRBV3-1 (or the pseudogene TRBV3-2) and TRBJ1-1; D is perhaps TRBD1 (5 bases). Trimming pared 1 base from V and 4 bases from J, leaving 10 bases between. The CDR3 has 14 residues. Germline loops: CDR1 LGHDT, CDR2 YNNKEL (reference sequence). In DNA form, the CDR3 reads TGTGCCAGCAGCCAAGGGGGCCAGGGCACTGAAGCTTTCTTT. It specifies CASSQGGQGTEAFF.

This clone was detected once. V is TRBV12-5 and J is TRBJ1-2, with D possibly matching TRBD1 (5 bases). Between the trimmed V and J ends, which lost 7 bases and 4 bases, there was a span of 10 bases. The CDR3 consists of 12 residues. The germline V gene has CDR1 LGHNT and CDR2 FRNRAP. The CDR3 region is CASAGQGYGYTF. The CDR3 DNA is TGTGCTAGTGCCGGGCAGGGCTATGGCTACACCTTC. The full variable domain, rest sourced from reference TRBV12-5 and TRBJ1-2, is DARVTQTPRHKVTEMGQEVTMRCQPILGHNTVFWYRQTMMQGLELLAYFRNRAPLDDSGMPKDRFSAEMPDATLATLKIQPSEPRDSAVYFCASAGQGYGYTFGSGTRLTVV.

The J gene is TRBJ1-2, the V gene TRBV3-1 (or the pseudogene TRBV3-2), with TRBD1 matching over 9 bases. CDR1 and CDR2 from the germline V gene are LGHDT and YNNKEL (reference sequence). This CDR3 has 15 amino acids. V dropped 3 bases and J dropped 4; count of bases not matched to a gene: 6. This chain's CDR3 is CASSQEGQGGYGYTF. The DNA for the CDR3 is TGTGCCAGCAGCCAGGAGGGACAGGGTGGCTATGGCTACACCTTC.

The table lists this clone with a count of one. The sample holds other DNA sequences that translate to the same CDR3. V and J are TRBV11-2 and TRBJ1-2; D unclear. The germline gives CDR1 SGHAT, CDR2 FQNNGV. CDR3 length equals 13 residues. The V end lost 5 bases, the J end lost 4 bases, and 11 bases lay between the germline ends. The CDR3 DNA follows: TGTGCCAGCAGCCCGCCAGGTCGCTATGGCTACACCTTC. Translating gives CASSPPGRYGYTF.

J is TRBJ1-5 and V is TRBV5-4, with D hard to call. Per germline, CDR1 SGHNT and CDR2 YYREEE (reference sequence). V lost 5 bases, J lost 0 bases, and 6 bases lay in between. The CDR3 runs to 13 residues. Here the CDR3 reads CASRQSSNQPQHF. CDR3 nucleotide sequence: TGTGCCAGCAGACAGTCTAGCAATCAGCCCCAGCATTTT.

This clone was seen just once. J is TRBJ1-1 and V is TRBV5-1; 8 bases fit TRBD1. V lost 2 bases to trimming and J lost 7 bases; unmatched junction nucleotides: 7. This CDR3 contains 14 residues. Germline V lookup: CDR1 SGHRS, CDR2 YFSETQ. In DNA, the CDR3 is TGCGCCAGCAGCTTAGGGGCAGGGGGCATTGAAGCTTTCTTT. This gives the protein CASSLGAGGIEAFF.

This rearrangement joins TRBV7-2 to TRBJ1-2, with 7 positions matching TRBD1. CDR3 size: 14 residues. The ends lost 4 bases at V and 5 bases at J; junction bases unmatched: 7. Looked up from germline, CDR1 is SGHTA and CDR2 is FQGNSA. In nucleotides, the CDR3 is TGTGCCAGCAGCTACACAACAGGGGAGTATGGCTACACCTTC. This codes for CASSYTTGEYGYTF.

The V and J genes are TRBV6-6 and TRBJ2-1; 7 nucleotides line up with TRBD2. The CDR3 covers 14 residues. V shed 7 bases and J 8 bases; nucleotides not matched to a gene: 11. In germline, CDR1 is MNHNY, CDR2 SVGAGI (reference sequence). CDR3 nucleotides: TGTGCCAGCACTTTGGGGACTACAAGGTATGAGCAGTTCTTC. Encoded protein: CASTLGTTRYEQFF.

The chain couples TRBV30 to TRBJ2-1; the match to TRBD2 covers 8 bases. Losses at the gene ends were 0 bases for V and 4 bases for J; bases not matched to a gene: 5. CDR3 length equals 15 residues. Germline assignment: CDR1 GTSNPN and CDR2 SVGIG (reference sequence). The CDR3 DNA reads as TGTGCCTGGAGTGTAGTAGCGGGGAGGTACAATGAGCAGTTCTTC. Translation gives CAWSVVAGRYNEQFF.

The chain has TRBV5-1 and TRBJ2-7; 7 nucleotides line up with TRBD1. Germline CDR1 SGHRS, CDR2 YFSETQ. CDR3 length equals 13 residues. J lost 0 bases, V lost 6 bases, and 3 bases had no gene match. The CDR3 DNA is TGCGCCAGCACCCGGGACAGCTCCTACGAGCAGTACTTC. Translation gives CASTRDSSYEQYF.

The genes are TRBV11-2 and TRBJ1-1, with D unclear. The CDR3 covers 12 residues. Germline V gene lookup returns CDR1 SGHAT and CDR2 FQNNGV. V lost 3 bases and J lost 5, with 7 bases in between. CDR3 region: CASSFSRTEAFF. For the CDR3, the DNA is TGTGCCAGCAGCTTTAGCCGGACTGAAGCTTTCTTT.

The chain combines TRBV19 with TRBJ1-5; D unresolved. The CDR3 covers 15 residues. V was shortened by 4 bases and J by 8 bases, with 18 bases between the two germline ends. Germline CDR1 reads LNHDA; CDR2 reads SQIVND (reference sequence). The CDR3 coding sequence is TGTGCCAGTAGTACCACTTCTACAGTGGGTGAGCCCCAGCATTTT. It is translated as CASSTTSTVGEPQHF. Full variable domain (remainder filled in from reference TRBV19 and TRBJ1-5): DGGITQSPKYLFRKEGQNVTLSCEQNLNHDAMYWYRQDPGQGLRLIYYSQIVNDFQKGDIAEGYSVSREKKESFPLTVTSAQKNPTAFYLCASSTTSTVGEPQHFGDGTRLSIL.

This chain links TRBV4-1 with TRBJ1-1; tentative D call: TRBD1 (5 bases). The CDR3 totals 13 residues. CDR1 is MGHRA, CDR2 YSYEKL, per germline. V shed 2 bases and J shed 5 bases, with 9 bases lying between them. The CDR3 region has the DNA TGCGCCAGCAGCCAACAGGGTAGGACTGAAGCTTTCTTT. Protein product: CASSQQGRTEAFF.

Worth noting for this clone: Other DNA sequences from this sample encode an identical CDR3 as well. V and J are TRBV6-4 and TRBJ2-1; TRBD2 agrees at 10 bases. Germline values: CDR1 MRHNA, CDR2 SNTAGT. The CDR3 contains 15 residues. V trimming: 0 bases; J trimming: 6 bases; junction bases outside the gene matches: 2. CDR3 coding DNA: TGTGCCAGCAGTGACTCGAGCGGGGGGGCCAATGAGCAGTTCTTC. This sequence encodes CASSDSSGGANEQFF.

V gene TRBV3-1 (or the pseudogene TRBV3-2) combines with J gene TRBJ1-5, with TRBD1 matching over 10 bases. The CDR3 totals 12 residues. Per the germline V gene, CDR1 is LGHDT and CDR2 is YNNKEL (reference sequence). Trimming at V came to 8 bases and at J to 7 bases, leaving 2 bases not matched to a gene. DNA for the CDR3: TGTGCCAGCGGACAGGGGGGCCAGCCCCAGCATTTT. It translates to CASGQGGQPQHF.

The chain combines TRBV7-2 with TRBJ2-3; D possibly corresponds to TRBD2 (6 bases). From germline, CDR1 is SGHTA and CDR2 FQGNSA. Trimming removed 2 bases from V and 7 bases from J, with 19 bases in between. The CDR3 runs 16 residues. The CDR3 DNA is TGTGCCAGCAGCTTACCGGAATCCGGGGGTCCTAATACGCAGTATTTT. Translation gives CASSLPESGGPNTQYF.

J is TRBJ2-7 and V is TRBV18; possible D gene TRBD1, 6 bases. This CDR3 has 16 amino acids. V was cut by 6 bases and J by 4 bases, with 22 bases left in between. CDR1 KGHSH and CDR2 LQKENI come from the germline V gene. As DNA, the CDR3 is TGTGCCAGCTCCTCTTTACCGCCGGGACAAACTTACGAGCAGTACTTC. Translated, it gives CASSSLPPGQTYEQYF.

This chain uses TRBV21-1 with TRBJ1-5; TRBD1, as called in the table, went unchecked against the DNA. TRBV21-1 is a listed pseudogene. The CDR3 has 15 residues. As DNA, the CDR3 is TGTGCCAGCAGCAGATGTGCAGGCCACAATCAGCCCCAGCATTTT. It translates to CASSRCAGHNQPQHF.

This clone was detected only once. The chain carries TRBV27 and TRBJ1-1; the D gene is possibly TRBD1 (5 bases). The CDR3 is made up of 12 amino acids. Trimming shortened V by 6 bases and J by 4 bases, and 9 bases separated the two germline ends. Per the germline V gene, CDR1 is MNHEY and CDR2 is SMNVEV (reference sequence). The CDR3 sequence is CASSAGGTEAFF. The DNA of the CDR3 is TGTGCCAGCAGCGCGGGGGGCACTGAAGCTTTCTTT.

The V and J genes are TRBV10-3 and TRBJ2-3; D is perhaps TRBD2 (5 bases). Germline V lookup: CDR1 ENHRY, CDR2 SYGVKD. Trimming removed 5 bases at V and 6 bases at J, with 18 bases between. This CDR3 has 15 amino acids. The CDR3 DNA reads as TGTGCCATCAGTTCCCCCCCAGCGGACGGGGATACGCAGTATTTT. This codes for CAISSPPADGDTQYF.

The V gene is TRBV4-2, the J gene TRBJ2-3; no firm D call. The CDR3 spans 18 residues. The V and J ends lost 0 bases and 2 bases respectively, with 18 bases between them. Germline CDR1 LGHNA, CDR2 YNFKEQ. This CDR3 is CASSQDHRRPTVTDTQYF. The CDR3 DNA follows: TGTGCCAGCAGCCAAGATCACCGTCGCCCTACCGTCACAGATACGCAGTATTTT.